This T cell receptor beta chain was found in a study of T cell changes during pregnancy in multiple sclerosis. The V end was cut by 3 bases, the J end by 4 bases, with 10 bases between. Germline values: CDR1 MNHEY, CDR2 SMNVEV (reference sequence). The CDR3 consists of 13 residues. TCRdb's table, derived via immunoSEQ multiplex PCR, lists solely in-frame clones and lacks some. The sample holds 39,000 or so clones, about nine tenths seen once. For this clone: Other nucleotide sequences from this sample produce the same CDR3.

This receptor was taken from a female donor with multiple sclerosis, enrolled in a pregnancy study. The sequences come from CD8+ T cells from peripheral blood mononuclear cells, collected after pregnancy. The rearrangement links TRBV27 to TRBJ2-7, with D possibly TRBD2 on 7 matching bases. This CDR3 is CASSFGGRYEQYF. The CDR3, as DNA: TGTGCCAGCAGTTTCGGGGGGCGATACGAGCAGTACTTC.